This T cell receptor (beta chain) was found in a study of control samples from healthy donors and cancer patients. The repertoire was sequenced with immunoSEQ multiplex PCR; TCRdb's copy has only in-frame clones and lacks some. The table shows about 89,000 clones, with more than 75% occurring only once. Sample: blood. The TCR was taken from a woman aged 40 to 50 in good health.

CDR3 nucleotide sequence: TGTGCCAGCAGCTCGGTGAGGACCAGGACTCAAAGCTCTGGAAACACCATATATTTT. It encodes CASSSVRTRTQSSGNTIYF. The V and J genes are TRBV6-6 and TRBJ1-3; D is ambiguous. V lost 6 bases, J lost 0 bases, and 24 bases lay in between. Germline CDR1 is MNHNY and CDR2 is SVGAGI (reference sequence). The CDR3 contains 19 residues.